Listed here are 29 T cell receptor beta chains from one sample, sequenced in a study of CD8 T cells in Susac syndrome (dated 2019 in TCRdb). Receptor amplification or capture employed the immunoSEQ multiplex PCR assay. RNA was extracted using the RNeasy kit, and about 0.45 to 1 ug of the RNA was reverse transcribed with random hexamers. TCRdb trimmed the raw reads at Q25, called clones with MiXCR and kept productive beta chains. Each entry is one CDR3 protein sequence, shown with its most common DNA and genes. Present in this sample are 170,000 or so distinct CDR3 sequences, around 93% of which were seen just once. Together, the top ten hold approximately 0.09% of the sample. Specimen: CD4+ T cells from PBMCs. The receptors come from a human donor with multiple sclerosis.

The chain has TRBV20-1 and TRBJ2-5; no definite D call. Trimming shortened V by 0 bases and J by 1 base, and 12 bases separated the two germline ends. The CDR3 has 15 amino acids. Germline values: CDR1 DFQATT, CDR2 SNEGSKA (reference sequence). CDR3 DNA sequence: TGCAGTGCTAGAGATGCGAAGCGATCCCAAGAGACCCAGTACTTC. Translation gives CSARDAKRSQETQYF.

This sequence joins TRBV12-3 or TRBV12-4 and TRBJ2-3; 12 bases are shared with TRBD2. Germline trimming cut 1 base from V and 8 bases from J; bases unmatched to any gene: 7. The CDR3 is 16 residues long. The CDR3 reads CASSLETSGSGSTQYF. CDR3 nucleotide sequence: TGTGCCAGCAGTTTAGAGACTAGCGGGAGTGGTAGTACGCAGTATTTT.

This chain joins TRBV13 and TRBJ1-1; D remains unclear. Germline values: CDR1 PRHDT, CDR2 FYEKMQ (reference sequence). The CDR3 sequence is 14 residues long. Trimming left V 5 bases short and J 1 base short, with 11 bases between. The CDR3 loop reads CASSRLSGNTEAFF. As DNA, the CDR3 is TGTGCCAGCAGCCGTCTTTCTGGGAACACTGAAGCTTTCTTT.

The chain joins TRBV28 to TRBJ2-7; no clear D. V shed 5 bases and J shed 11 bases, with 19 bases lying between them. CDR3 length equals 13 residues. Germline CDR1 MDHEN, CDR2 SYDVKM. CDR3 loop: CASSPRPLTKEYF. The CDR3 nucleotides are TGTGCCAGCAGTCCTCGACCCCTCACCAAGGAGTACTTC.

This clonotype came up once. The V call is TRBV5-1, the J call TRBJ2-3; 8 nucleotides match TRBD1. Trimming removed 1 base from V and 0 bases from J; junction bases left unmatched: 7. CDR3 size: 17 residues. Germline V gene data show CDR1 as SGHRS and CDR2 as YFSETQ. CDR3 sequence reads: CASSLNGQGWSTDTQYF. The DNA of the CDR3 is TGCGCCAGCAGCTTGAACGGACAGGGTTGGAGCACAGATACGCAGTATTTT.

The rearrangement links TRBV6-6 to TRBJ2-2, with a weak D call TRBD1 (6 bases). V dropped 10 bases and J dropped 5 bases, with 14 bases sitting between them. Germline loops: CDR1 MNHNY, CDR2 SVGAGI (reference sequence). The CDR3 runs to 13 residues. The CDR3 spells CATYRTATGELFF. The CDR3 DNA reads TGTGCCACCTATCGGACAGCGACCGGGGAGCTGTTTTTT.

This clonotype showed up just once. The chain has TRBV30 and TRBJ2-5, with 7 bases that match TRBD2. Germline CDR1 is GTSNPN and CDR2 is SVGIG (reference sequence). The CDR3 totals 13 residues. V was pared by 5 bases and J by 4 bases, with 7 bases of the junction left unmatched. CDR3 protein: CAWGFGGGETQYF. The CDR3 DNA reads as TGTGCCTGGGGGTTTGGGGGGGGAGAGACCCAGTACTTC.

The chain combines TRBV27 with TRBJ2-5; 12 bases are a match to TRBD2. The ends lost 10 bases at V and 3 bases at J; junction bases unmatched: 15. The CDR3 is 17 residues long. From germline, CDR1 is MNHEY and CDR2 SMNVEV (reference sequence). CDR3: CATQRTSGILREETQYF. The CDR3, as DNA: TGTGCCACCCAAAGGACTAGCGGGATATTGCGGGAAGAGACCCAGTACTTC.

J is TRBJ1-3 and V is TRBV30; D remains ambiguous. V lost 0 bases to trimming and J lost 1 base, with 10 bases between them. Germline V gives CDR1 GTSNPN, CDR2 SVGIG (reference sequence). The length of the CDR3 is 15 residues. CDR3 sequence: CAWSVRGGSGNTIYF. Here the CDR3 DNA reads TGTGCCTGGAGTGTACGCGGAGGGTCTGGAAACACCATATATTTT. The variable domain in full, with the rest retrieved from reference TRBV30 and TRBJ1-3, is SQTIHQWPATLVQPVGSPLSLECTVEGTSNPNLYWYRQAAGRGLQLLFYSVGIGQISSEVPQNLSASRPQDRQFILSSKKLLLSDSGFYLCAWSVRGGSGNTIYFGEGSWLTVV.

V is TRBV7-2 and J is TRBJ2-3; 11 bases line up with TRBD2. Germline CDR1 reads SGHTA; CDR2 reads FQGNSA. V lost 3 bases, J lost 5 bases, and 7 bases stayed unmatched. The CDR3 is 16 amino acids. DNA for the CDR3: TGTGCCAGCAGCTTGTACACTAGCGGGAGAGGAGATACGCAGTATTTT. Residues: CASSLYTSGRGDTQYF.

Only one count was recorded for this clonotype. The V gene is TRBV5-1, the J gene TRBJ2-7, with D possibly matching TRBD2 (6 bases). Germline lookup yields CDR1 SGHRS and CDR2 YFSETQ. V lost 3 bases and J lost 5, with 9 bases in between. This CDR3 contains 12 residues. The CDR3 nucleotides are TGCGCCAGCAGCTCGGGGGTCCACGAGCAGTACTTC. This codes for CASSSGVHEQYF.

The chain links TRBV28 to TRBJ2-7; no reliable D call. The V and J ends lost 5 bases and 0 bases respectively, with 14 bases between them. This CDR3 is built from 15 residues. Germline V gives CDR1 MDHEN, CDR2 SYDVKM. The CDR3: CASSPPGPSSYEQYF. The CDR3, as DNA: TGTGCCAGCAGTCCCCCCGGGCCCAGCTCCTACGAGCAGTACTTC.

V and J are TRBV28 and TRBJ2-4; D possibly corresponds to TRBD2 (6 bases). This CDR3 is built from 16 residues. V dropped 5 bases and J dropped 0 bases, with 14 bases sitting between them. The germline V gene has CDR1 MDHEN and CDR2 SYDVKM. The CDR3 DNA sequence: TGTGCCAGCAGTCCCGGGACTTCCCTAGCCAAAAACATTCAGTACTTC. Amino acid sequence: CASSPGTSLAKNIQYF.

The chain uses TRBV28 and TRBJ2-7; D might be TRBD1 or TRBD2, each matching 6 bases. There are 16 residues in the CDR3. Germline CDR1 and CDR2: MDHEN and SYDVKM. With 4 bases removed from V and 2 bases from J, the gap between germline ends came to 18 bases. CDR3 loop: CASSSPGQRGAYEQYF. The CDR3 DNA sequence: TGTGCCAGCAGTTCTCCCGGCCAGAGGGGGGCCTACGAGCAGTACTTC.

This clonotype has a handful of counts. V and J are TRBV28 and TRBJ2-1, with 12 bases lining up with TRBD2. V was clipped by 2 bases and J by 5 bases; unmatched bases: 1. CDR1 and CDR2 (germline): MDHEN, SYDVKM. CDR3 length equals 15 residues. CDR3 residues: CASSLGLAGNNEQFF. Written as DNA, the CDR3 is TGTGCCAGCAGTTTAGGACTAGCGGGGAACAATGAGCAGTTCTTC. Together with reference TRBV28 and TRBJ2-1, the CDR3 gives the full variable domain: DVKVTQSSRYLVKRTGEKVFLECVQDMDHENMFWYRQDPGLGLRLIYFSYDVKMKEKGDIPEGYSVSREKKERFSLILESASTNQTSMYLCASSLGLAGNNEQFFGPGTRLTVL.

This clonotype was picked up a small number of times. An end of the junction differs from the germline gene, which may be a read error. The chain links TRBV5-1 to TRBJ1-3, with D possibly matching TRBD1 (6 bases). Germline CDR1 SGHRS, CDR2 YFSETQ. This CDR3 is 14 amino acids long. CDR3 protein: CASSLQGSGNTIYF. For the CDR3, the DNA is TGTGCCAGCAGTTTACAGGGCTCTGGAAACACCATATATTTT.

The J gene is TRBJ1-3, the V gene TRBV2; D ambiguous. Germline loops: CDR1 SNHLY, CDR2 FYNNEI. Trimming removed 6 bases at V and 8 bases at J, with 5 bases between. This CDR3 is built from 10 residues. CDR3 sequence (DNA): TGTGCCAGCAGCGACTACACCATATATTTT. Translated: CASSDYTIYF.

The chain couples TRBV7-9 to TRBJ2-1; 13 bases are shared with TRBD2. Trimming removed 2 bases from V and 7 bases from J; junction bases left unmatched: 11. CDR1 SEHNR and CDR2 FQNEAQ come from the germline V gene (reference sequence). The CDR3 totals 18 residues. CDR3 amino acids: CASSLLPTSGGLLNEQFF. The CDR3 coding sequence is TGTGCCAGCAGCTTACTCCCGACTAGCGGGGGGTTGCTGAATGAGCAGTTCTTC.

The V gene is TRBV5-4, the J gene TRBJ1-3, with 7 positions matching TRBD1. Germline V gene sequence: CDR1 SGHNT, CDR2 YYREEE (reference sequence). The trim removed 3 bases at V and 2 bases at J, leaving 8 bases unmatched. CDR3 length: 16 residues. CDR3 sequence reads: CASSSPNRGTGNTIYF. Here the CDR3 DNA reads TGTGCCAGCAGCTCGCCGAACAGGGGAACTGGAAACACCATATATTTT.

This chain links TRBV24-1 with TRBJ1-1; D is possibly TRBD1 (6 bases). Per the germline V gene, CDR1 is KGHDR and CDR2 is SFDVKD. The V and J ends lost 3 bases and 2 bases respectively, with 12 bases between them. The CDR3 length is 15 residues. CDR3 protein: CATSDPQTGNTEAFF. The CDR3 nucleotides are TGTGCCACCAGTGATCCCCAGACAGGAAACACTGAAGCTTTCTTT.

V gene TRBV5-1 combines with J gene TRBJ2-5; 7 nucleotides align to TRBD1. Germline V CDR1 and CDR2: SGHRS, YFSETQ. This CDR3 is built from 15 residues. V shed 7 bases, J shed 3 bases, and the junction held 12 bases outside the gene matches. CDR3 in amino acids: CASGLIGQDEETQYF. CDR3 nucleotide sequence: TGCGCCAGCGGCCTAATAGGACAGGATGAAGAGACCCAGTACTTC.

The chain joins TRBV15 to TRBJ1-1; the D gene is possibly TRBD1 (5 bases). Trimming removed 11 bases from V and 4 bases from J, with 17 bases in between. From germline, CDR1 is LNHNV and CDR2 YYDKDF (reference sequence). The CDR3 is made up of 13 amino acids. The CDR3 protein is CAVGAAFGTEAFF. In DNA form, the CDR3 reads TGTGCCGTAGGGGCAGCTTTCGGCACTGAAGCTTTCTTT.

The gene calls are TRBV12-3 or TRBV12-4 and TRBJ1-5, with 8 nucleotides matching TRBD1. Unmatched junction bases numbered 16, after V lost 3 bases and J lost 0 bases. The CDR3 has 20 amino acids. The CDR3 sequence is CASSFHTGGAGLASNQPQHF. Here the CDR3 DNA reads TGTGCCAGCAGTTTTCATACAGGGGGAGCTGGTCTGGCTAGCAATCAGCCCCAGCATTTT.

The chain has TRBV6-5 and TRBJ2-3; TRBD1 agrees at 8 bases. In germline, CDR1 is MNHEY, CDR2 SVGAGI. J gave up 4 bases and V 6 bases, and 6 bases lay outside the gene matches. The CDR3 is 14 residues long. CDR3 in DNA: TGTGCCAGCAGAGCCCAGGGGGCTGCAGATACGCAGTATTTT. Translation: CASRAQGAADTQYF.

This chain connects TRBV18 to TRBJ1-5; D might be TRBD1 (5 bases). V was cut by 3 bases and J by 3 bases, with 9 bases left in between. CDR1 and CDR2 from the germline V gene are KGHSH and LQKENI. The CDR3 covers 14 residues. Here the CDR3 reads CASSPYRNNQPQHF. CDR3 coding DNA: TGTGCCAGCTCACCTTACAGGAACAATCAGCCCCAGCATTTT.

This clonotype was found a few times. The chain joins TRBV24-1 to TRBJ2-7, with TRBD1 matching over 11 bases. J gave up 3 bases and V 2 bases, and 2 bases lay outside the gene matches. Germline V CDR1 and CDR2: KGHDR, SFDVKD. This CDR3 comprises 15 residues. The CDR3 region is CATSDYGTGGYEQYF. The CDR3 DNA follows: TGTGCCACCAGTGATTATGGGACAGGGGGCTACGAGCAGTACTTC.

V and J are TRBV12-3 or TRBV12-4 and TRBJ1-5; TRBD1 aligns across 9 bases. The CDR3 covers 17 residues. V lost 2 bases, J lost 3 bases, and 8 bases stayed unmatched. The CDR3 region has the DNA TGTGCCAGCAGTTTAAGACAGGGGGTTGCGTACAATCAGCCCCAGCATTTT. Protein: CASSLRQGVAYNQPQHF.

This chain connects TRBV28 to TRBJ1-2; D is uncertain. The CDR3 has 13 residues. V gave up 5 bases and J gave up 5 bases, with 12 bases separating them. CDR1 and CDR2 from the germline V gene are MDHEN and SYDVKM. CDR3 sequence: CASSPDGEYGYTF. For the CDR3, the DNA is TGTGCCAGCAGTCCAGACGGAGAGTATGGCTACACCTTC.

This clonotype was seen only once. J is TRBJ1-1 and V is TRBV11-2; D remains unclear. CDR1 is SGHAT, CDR2 FQNNGV, per germline. The CDR3 runs to 14 residues. Between the trimmed V and J ends, which lost 5 bases and 1 base, there was a span of 11 bases. CDR3 coding DNA: TGTGCCAGCAGCCGTGGGCCCGCGAACACTGAAGCTTTCTTT. Translation: CASSRGPANTEAFF.